This TCR beta chain appears in the sequencing data of a study of cytomegalovirus exposure and HLA in healthy donors. Study as a whole: Genotyping showed around four fifths of 350 to 400 donors falling in the Caucasian-associated ancestry cluster.

Regarding this clone: Antigen: not known.

Primers included in the PCR were 60 Vbeta and 13 Jbeta primers. Per the study methods: About 11 million shared chains were among the roughly 80 million unique TCR beta chains that a later analysis counted. Profiled with immunoSEQ multiplex PCR; TCRdb holds only in-frame clones, not every one. The V and J calls and the clone size are those of that table, but D and trimming were determined from the DNA. Of 150,000 to 200,000 clones listed, 77% were seen once; the top ten hold 2.5% to 3.5%. Overall study findings and caveats: Roughly uniform depth of sequencing across donors was assumed in presence/absence analyses.

This CDR3 comprises 14 residues. Deletions cut 2 bases from V and 4 bases from J, with 12 bases between. From germline, CDR1 is GTSNPN and CDR2 SVGIG (reference sequence). V is TRBV30 and J is TRBJ1-5; D perhaps matches TRBD1 (5 bases). The clonotype originates from a female donor in good health and CMV-seronegative. Material: PBMCs. The CDR3 nucleotides are TGTGCCTGGAGTTCAAAGGGGAATAATCAGCCCCAGCATTTT. Its translation is CAWSSKGNNQPQHF.